The clone carrying this TCR beta chain was seen only a few times. These data originate in a study of OX40 agonist ivuxolimab in advanced cancers. Study-level information: Every 2 weeks, ivuxolimab was infused into the patients intravenously at between 0.01 and 10 mg/kg. Prior checkpoint blockade (anti-PD-1, anti-PD-L1 or anti-CTLA-4) was permitted; around 40% had it.

Trimming pared 0 bases from V and 2 bases from J, leaving 13 bases between. The CDR3 is made up of 16 amino acids. The germline V gene has CDR1 SGHTA and CDR2 FQGNSA. The assay was immunoSEQ multiplex PCR, and TCRdb's table has in-frame clones only and misses some. The repertoire includes around 62,000 clones, around 83% of them detected once, and 1.5% to 2% sits in the top ten. Autoimmune disease history or systemic immunosuppression led to patients being barred. This rearrangement joins TRBV7-2 to TRBJ2-5, with TRBD2 as a possible D gene (6 bases). Sample: CD4+ or CD8+ T cells sorted from blood, taken in a trial of the OX40 agonist ivuxolimab. The sequence was collected from an adult with an advanced solid tumor such as melanoma, head and neck, liver or kidney cancer. The CDR3 here is CASSLAAGTIQETQYF. The CDR3 region has the DNA TGTGCCAGCAGCTTAGCGGCGGGAACTATTCAAGAGACCCAGTACTTC.